One and the same sample provided the 21 T cell receptor beta chains below, sequenced in a study of T cells in Graves' hyperthyroidism and ophthalmopathy. The investigators amplified TCR beta CDR3 regions from RNA transcripts. The HTBI set primed first-round TCR CDR3 RT-PCR. TCRdb re-called the multiplex PCR reads with MiXCR, one entry per CDR3 protein. The sample includes hundreds of thousands of distinct CDR3 sequences, approximately 40% of them seen just once. What was sequenced was blood. The receptors come from a woman in her thirties or forties with Graves' hyperthyroidism.

This clonotype has at least ten counts. The rearrangement uses TRBV7-2 and TRBJ2-5; D uncertain. CDR3 length equals 13 residues. Deletions cut 3 bases from V and 4 bases from J, with 9 bases between. CDR1 SGHTA and CDR2 FQGNSA come from the germline V gene. CDR3 DNA: TGTGCCAGCAGCTTCCTCCGAGGAGAGACCCAGTACTTC. Protein product: CASSFLRGETQYF.

Remarks on this clonotype: This may come from a read error, since a much larger clone is one base off. The chain carries TRBV7-2 and TRBJ1-2; TRBD1 might be the D (5 bases). The CDR3 runs to 15 residues. V dropped 6 bases and J dropped 1 base, with 15 bases sitting between them. The V gene's germline CDR1 is SGHTA and CDR2 FQGNSA. Here the CDR3 reads CASRRQGEVNYGYTF. The CDR3 DNA reads as TGTGCCAGCAGACGTCAGGGAGAAGTTAACTATGGCTACACCTTC.

This rearrangement joins TRBV7-2 to TRBJ2-7, with D possibly being TRBD2 (6 bases). V dropped 4 bases and J dropped 0 bases, with 10 bases sitting between them. This CDR3 region has 14 residues. Germline V CDR1 and CDR2: SGHTA, FQGNSA. For the CDR3, the DNA is TGTGCCAGCAGCTCTTTGGGGGGCTCCTACGAGCAGTACTTC. It specifies CASSSLGGSYEQYF.

This clonotype was seen only a few times. The V gene is TRBV12-3 or TRBV12-4, the J gene TRBJ2-2; the D is unclear. The CDR3 spans 12 residues. The ends were cut back, 6 bases at V and 1 base at J, with 3 bases in the middle. CDR3 sequence reads: CASRVNTGELFF. The CDR3 DNA reads TGTGCCAGCAGAGTGAACACCGGGGAGCTGTTTTTT.

The V gene is TRBV6-1, the J gene TRBJ2-5; D is ambiguous. The CDR3 covers 15 residues. Deletions cut 2 bases from V and 5 bases from J, with 15 bases between. CDR1 and CDR2 (germline): MNHNS, SASEGT. The CDR3 protein is CASSESPGLSETQYF. The DNA for the CDR3 is TGTGCCAGCAGTGAATCCCCCGGCCTTTCGGAGACCCAGTACTTC.

The chain employs TRBV10-1 and TRBJ2-2; 11 nucleotides match TRBD2. The CDR3 loop spans 16 amino acids. Trimming removed 3 bases from V and 7 bases from J; junction bases left unmatched: 7. Germline CDR1 and CDR2: WNHNN and SYGVQD (reference sequence). As DNA, the CDR3 is TGCGCCAGCAGTGACCAGGGGACTAGCGGTGTCGGGGAGCTGTTTTTT. It encodes CASSDQGTSGVGELFF.

This clonotype appeared many times. The rearrangement uses TRBV12-3 or TRBV12-4 and TRBJ1-6; D gene uncertain. This CDR3 has 14 residues. Between the trimmed V and J ends, which lost 7 bases and 3 bases, there was a span of 10 bases. The CDR3 sequence: CASTFRGYNSPLHF. The CDR3 DNA reads as TGTGCCAGCACGTTTAGAGGCTATAATTCACCCCTCCACTTT.

This clonotype was counted only a few times. V usage is TRBV10-2 and J usage is TRBJ2-2; 9 nucleotides line up with TRBD2. The germline V gene has CDR1 WSHSY and CDR2 SAAADI. The CDR3 contains 17 residues. V shed 3 bases and J 4 bases; nucleotides not matched to a gene: 9. In DNA form, the CDR3 reads TGCGCCAGCAGTGATCCTCATCTAGCGGGGTCCACCGGGGAGCTGTTTTTT. It translates to CASSDPHLAGSTGELFF.

The chain joins TRBV7-3 to TRBJ2-2; 8 bases are a match to TRBD2. The CDR3 totals 15 residues. Per germline, CDR1 SGHTA and CDR2 FQGTGA. With V trimmed by 2 bases and J by 3 bases, 2 bases remained unmatched. The CDR3 region has the DNA TGTGCCAGCAGCTTACGGGGACTAGACACCGGGGAGCTGTTTTTT. It translates to CASSLRGLDTGELFF.

This clonotype showed up just a few times. The rearrangement joins TRBV10-3 to TRBJ2-7; D is perhaps TRBD1 (6 bases). The V gene lost 7 bases and the J gene lost 1 base, with 17 bases spanning the gap. CDR1 and CDR2 from the germline V gene are ENHRY and SYGVKD. This CDR3 region has 15 residues. CDR3 in DNA: TGTGCCATCATGCCCGACCAGGGGCGATCCTACGAGCAGTACTTC. This codes for CAIMPDQGRSYEQYF.

As concerns this clonotype: A much larger clonotype is one base distant, so this may be a read error. This chain joins TRBV10-3 and TRBJ2-7; D not resolved. Per the germline V gene, CDR1 is ENHRY and CDR2 is SYGVKD. Deletions cut 11 bases from V and 2 bases from J, with 10 bases between. The CDR3 has 11 amino acids. Here the CDR3 DNA reads TGTGCCCAAGTATGCACCTACGAGCAGTACTTC. It codes for CAQVCTYEQYF.

Here the CDR3 DNA reads TGCAGCGTTGTATGGACAGGGAGGGAGACCCAGCATTTT. Translation: CSVVWTGRETQHF. The gene calls are TRBV29-1 and TRBJ1-5; 8 bases fit TRBD1. CDR1 and CDR2 (germline): SQVTM, ANQGSEA. This CDR3 is 13 amino acids long. The V segment lost 4 bases and the J segment 11 bases; nucleotides outside the gene matches: 10.

This clonotype occurred many times. This chain joins TRBV2 and TRBJ1-5, with 9 bases fitting TRBD1. Losses at the gene ends were 7 bases for V and 5 bases for J; bases not matched to a gene: 6. Looked up from germline, CDR1 is SNHLY and CDR2 is FYNNEI. This CDR3 contains 14 residues. The DNA for the CDR3 is TGTGCCAGCACCTTGGGACAGGGCCATCAGCCCCAGCATTTT. It translates to CASTLGQGHQPQHF.

This clonotype appeared a few times. CDR3 coding DNA: TGCGCCAGCAGCCGGGGGACGGATCCCGGAAACACCATATATTTT. Its translation: CASSRGTDPGNTIYF. The J gene is TRBJ1-3, the V gene TRBV5-1, with D possibly being TRBD1 (5 bases). Trimming shortened V by 4 bases and J by 4 bases, and 15 bases separated the two germline ends. CDR3 length: 15 residues. The V gene's germline CDR1 is SGHRS and CDR2 YFSETQ.

This clonotype was observed at least ten times. This chain connects TRBV6-4 to TRBJ1-6; weak D call: TRBD1 (5 bases). Germline CDR1 MRHNA, CDR2 SNTAGT. The CDR3 runs 15 residues. Trimming left V 5 bases short and J 5 bases short, with 13 bases between. CDR3 nucleotides: TGTGCCAGCAGTCGCTCGACAGAAAATAATTCACCCCTCCACTTT. It yields the protein CASSRSTENNSPLHF.

A word on this clonotype: One junction end does not reproduce the germline sequence, and a read error may be involved. The genes are TRBV6-5 and TRBJ1-6; D call uncertain. Germline V gives CDR1 MNHEY, CDR2 SVGAGI. This CDR3 region has 16 residues. The CDR3 nucleotides read TGTGCCAGCAGTGAAGCCAAGACTGGTTATAATTCACTCCTCCACTTT. This translates into CASSEAKTGYNSLLHF.

Comment on this clonotype: A much bigger clone sits one base away, suggesting this may be a read error. The chain uses TRBV10-3 and TRBJ2-5, with 11 bases identical to TRBD2. Per germline, CDR1 ENHRY and CDR2 SYGVKD. This CDR3 has 16 amino acids. With 4 bases clipped from V and 0 bases from J, the junction kept 4 bases outside the gene matches. The CDR3 coding sequence is TGTGCCATCAGTGGACTAGCGGGGACGTACCAAGAGACCCAGTACTTC. The encoded protein is CAISGLAGTYQETQYF.

This clonotype came up a few times. The chain links TRBV5-5 to TRBJ1-2; D uncertain. Germline CDR1 and CDR2: SGHKS and YYEKEE (reference sequence). There are 17 residues in the CDR3. Trimming left V 6 bases short and J 5 bases short, with 26 bases between. CDR3 sequence: CASTEREGGKVSYGYTF. In DNA, the CDR3 is TGTGCCAGCACCGAAAGGGAGGGAGGGAAGGTTTCGTATGGCTACACCTTC.

The J gene is TRBJ1-1, the V gene TRBV6-5, with D maybe TRBD1 (6 bases). Germline V CDR1 and CDR2: MNHEY, SVGAGI. The CDR3 totals 18 residues. The V end was cut by 4 bases, the J end by 1 base, with 22 bases between. This CDR3 reads CASSLGSQGSVPNTEAFF. DNA of the CDR3: TGTGCCAGCAGTTTGGGCTCACAGGGTTCAGTCCCGAACACTGAAGCTTTCTTT.

This chain links TRBV25-1 with TRBJ1-4; D is unresolved. Germline CDR1 MGHDK, CDR2 SYGVNS. Trimming stripped 5 bases from V and 7 bases from J, with 11 bases between. CDR3 length equals 13 residues. The CDR3 DNA follows: TGTGCCAGCAGTTTGTCTCAGAGTGAAAAACTGTTTTTT. It codes for CASSLSQSEKLFF.

V and J are TRBV29-1 and TRBJ2-1, with D tentatively TRBD1 (7 bases). The CDR3 is made up of 14 amino acids. Germline CDR1 SQVTM, CDR2 ANQGSEA. Trimming shortened V by 7 bases and J by 5 bases, and 18 bases separated the two germline ends. The CDR3 nucleotides read TGCAGCGGCGGGGTACTGACAGGGAACAATGAGCAGTTCTTC. This gives the protein CSGGVLTGNNEQFF.